The next 15 T cell receptor beta chains were all read from a single sample in a study of T cells after somatic rescue of genetic block. The method was immunoSEQ multiplex PCR; TCRdb's version includes in-frame clones alone and lacks a portion of them. The repertoire includes around 67,000 clones, more than 75% of them detected once, and 2.5% to 3% sits in the top ten. What was sequenced was peripheral blood mononuclear cells (PBMCs). Source of these receptors: a man aged 30 to 39.

This chain joins TRBV6-5 and TRBJ2-2; TRBD1 matches at 9 bases. Unmatched junction bases numbered 3, after V lost 3 bases and J lost 7 bases. Germline V gene data show CDR1 as MNHEY and CDR2 as SVGAGI. The CDR3 contains 14 residues. CDR3 in amino acids: CASSYGQGIGELFF. The CDR3 DNA reads as TGTGCCAGCAGTTATGGACAGGGGATCGGGGAGCTGTTTTTT.

The chain uses TRBV6-5 and TRBJ2-2, with D unresolved. V was cut by 0 bases and J by 5 bases, with 13 bases left in between. The CDR3 has 16 residues. CDR1 is MNHEY and CDR2 is SVGAGI in the germline V gene. For the CDR3, the DNA is TGTGCCAGCAGTTACTCAGGGCCCCTGGGAACCGGGGAGCTGTTTTTT. Its translation is CASSYSGPLGTGELFF.

In this sample, this clone turned up once. The V gene is TRBV5-6, the J gene TRBJ2-5; unclear D gene. The CDR3 consists of 14 residues. The germline V gene encodes CDR1 SGHDT and CDR2 YYEEEE. V gave up 2 bases and J gave up 5 bases, with 13 bases separating them. For the CDR3, the DNA is TGTGCCAGCAGCTTTCTCGCAGGACCGGAGACCCAGTACTTC. Its translation is CASSFLAGPETQYF.

V is TRBV5-1 and J is TRBJ2-7; 8 positions match TRBD2. CDR1 and CDR2 from the germline V gene are SGHRS and YFSETQ. CDR3 length: 15 amino acids. With 4 bases clipped from V and 2 bases from J, the junction kept 8 bases outside the gene matches. The CDR3 region has the DNA TGCGCCAGCAGCGAGACTAGCGTGGGGGCCTACGAGCAGTACTTC. This translates into CASSETSVGAYEQYF.

This clone was seen once. CDR3 nucleotides: TGTGCCAGCAGCTTAACACTAGGAGGAGCCACCGGGGAGCTGTTTTTT. Amino acid sequence: CASSLTLGGATGELFF. The chain combines TRBV7-2 with TRBJ2-2, with D possibly being TRBD2 (5 bases). This CDR3 contains 16 residues. V lost 2 bases to trimming and J lost 4 bases, with 14 bases between them. CDR1 SGHTA and CDR2 FQGNSA come from the germline V gene. Full variable domain (missing parts from reference TRBV7-2 and TRBJ2-2): GAGVSQSPSNKVTEKGKDVELRCDPISGHTALYWYRQSLGQGLEFLIYFQGNSAPDKSGLPSDRFSAERTGGSVSTLTIQRTQQEDSAVYLCASSLTLGGATGELFFGEGSRLTVL.

The chain uses TRBV2 and TRBJ2-3; 9 bases align to TRBD2. CDR1 is SNHLY and CDR2 is FYNNEI in the germline V gene. The CDR3 length is 15 residues. The junction had 7 bases not matched to a gene; V was cut back by 5 bases and J by 4 bases. CDR3 bases: TGTGCCAGCAGTTCGATAGCGGGAGAGGCAGATACGCAGTATTTT. It is translated as CASSSIAGEADTQYF.

The chain carries TRBV7-9 and TRBJ2-3; 8 nucleotides match TRBD1. The germline V gene has CDR1 SEHNR and CDR2 FQNEAQ (reference sequence). The CDR3 totals 14 residues. V was pared by 6 bases and J by 1 base, with 3 bases of the junction left unmatched. The CDR3 DNA follows: TGTGCCAGCAGTTCGGACAGGGGCACAGATACGCAGTATTTT. This translates into CASSSDRGTDTQYF.

This chain connects TRBV30 to TRBJ2-1, with D possibly being TRBD1 (6 bases). Trimming removed 0 bases at V and 4 bases at J, with 13 bases between. CDR1 is GTSNPN and CDR2 is SVGIG in the germline V gene (reference sequence). The CDR3 has 15 amino acids. The CDR3 region has the DNA TGTGCCTGGAGTGTTGGAAGGGGGACATACAATGAGCAGTTCTTC. Its protein product is CAWSVGRGTYNEQFF.

The table lists this clone with a count of one. This chain joins TRBV7-3 and TRBJ2-7, with TRBD1 identical over 10 bases. Germline loops: CDR1 SGHTA, CDR2 FQGTGA. This CDR3 has 17 amino acids. V dropped 5 bases and J dropped 3; count of bases not matched to a gene: 13. CDR3 sequence (DNA): TGTGCCAGCAGCACCCCGGGACAGGGGATCGGGGTCTACGAGCAGTACTTC. Protein product: CASSTPGQGIGVYEQYF.

The rearrangement links TRBV5-1 to TRBJ1-3; D is uncertain. Trimming cost V 0 bases and J 0 bases, with 10 bases left between them. Germline V gene lookup returns CDR1 SGHRS and CDR2 YFSETQ. The CDR3 is 16 residues long. The CDR3 sequence: CASSLARTTSGNTIYF. The DNA for the CDR3 is TGCGCCAGCAGCTTGGCACGGACGACCTCTGGAAACACCATATATTTT.

This clone was seen more than once but under ten times. The J gene is TRBJ2-7, the V gene TRBV6-1; tentatively, D is TRBD1 (5 bases). V lost 6 bases and J lost 4, with 16 bases in between. This CDR3 comprises 14 residues. Germline CDR1 is MNHNS and CDR2 is SASEGT. The CDR3 loop reads CASRKLREGYEQYF. As DNA, the CDR3 is TGTGCCAGCAGGAAACTCAGGGAAGGGTACGAGCAGTACTTC.

The chain employs TRBV19 and TRBJ2-3; tentatively, D is TRBD2 (5 bases). Germline V gives CDR1 LNHDA, CDR2 SQIVND (reference sequence). CDR3 length: 14 amino acids. V was pared by 1 base and J by 8 bases, with 13 bases between. The CDR3 is CASSIVTARGTQYF. In nucleotides, the CDR3 is TGTGCCAGTAGTATAGTTACGGCTCGGGGTACGCAGTATTTT.

The chain uses TRBV6-6 and TRBJ2-2; 7 bases fit TRBD1. V dropped 2 bases and J dropped 3; count of bases not matched to a gene: 3. The germline V gene has CDR1 MNHNY and CDR2 SVGAGI (reference sequence). The CDR3 is 15 residues long. CDR3 sequence: CASSYGTVDTGELFF. As DNA, the CDR3 is TGTGCCAGCAGTTACGGGACAGTCGACACCGGGGAGCTGTTTTTT.

This rearrangement joins TRBV23-1 to TRBJ1-6; D uncertain. TRBV23-1 is annotated as an ORF whose role is uncertain. V was pared by 4 bases and J by 7 bases, with 11 bases between. The CDR3 length is 14 residues. The DNA for the CDR3 is TGCGCCAGCAGTCCCTGGGGAGGGAATTCACCCCTCCACTTT. Translation gives CASSPWGGNSPLHF.

This clone was counted a single time. CDR3 nucleotide sequence: TGTGCCAGCACTCCCCGCGGGCAATCCACCGGGGAGCTGTTTTTT. Its translation: CASTPRGQSTGELFF. This sequence joins TRBV9 and TRBJ2-2; tentative D call: TRBD2 (5 bases). V was shortened by 6 bases and J by 4 bases, with 16 bases between the two germline ends. The germline CDR1 and CDR2 sequences are SGDLS and YYNGEE. This CDR3 is 15 amino acids long.